A selection of T cell receptor beta chains follows, all from one sample in a study of T-cell reconstitution after alpha-beta-depleted transplantation in children. TCRdb ran MiXCR on the PCR reads and lists one entry per CDR3 protein. Of approximately 490,000 distinct CDR3 sequences in the sample, about 10% were seen once. The sample consisted of PBMCs, taken before TCRalphabeta/CD19-depleted stem cell transplant. These receptors all stem from a child aged 2 to 10 with inherited bone marrow failure, due to receive a stem cell transplant. The CDR3 runs from the conserved cysteine through the conserved F or W. D genes are given only for firm matches. Clone size is shown for a subset of rows, as once, few, many or a class of expanded clone.

size	D	J	V	DNA	CDR3
few	TRBD1	TRBJ1-2	TRBV27	TGTGCCAGCAGTTTTGCCGGGACAGGGCCACTCTATGGCTACACCTTC	CASSFAGTGPLYGYTF
many	TRBD1	TRBJ2-2	TRBV5-6	TGTGCCAGCAGTTACCGGGACAGGGCCGGGGAGCTGTTTTTT	CASSYRDRAGELFF
few	TRBD2	TRBJ2-3	TRBV19	TGTGCCAGTAGTATATTAAGCGGGAGGACGACAGATACGCAGTATTTT	CASSILSGRTTDTQYF
many	TRBD2	TRBJ2-5	TRBV29-1	TGCAGCGCTCTTGGACTAGCGTTGGAGACCCAGTACTTC	CSALGLALETQYF
.	.	TRBJ1-5	TRBV2	TGTGCCAGCAGTGGCAGGGTTCAGCCCCAGCATTTT	CASSGRVQPQHF
many	.	TRBJ1-4	TRBV12-3/TRBV12-4	TGTGCCAGCAGTTCCCTCGGGGGGGCTAATGAAAAACTGTTTTTT	CASSSLGGANEKLFF
many	.	TRBJ1-1	TRBV7-2	TGTGCCAGCAGCTTAGGGGGAGTCATGAACACTGAAGCTTTCTTT	CASSLGGVMNTEAFF
many	TRBD2	TRBJ2-5	TRBV7-8	TGTGCCAGCAGCTTAGTAGTAGCGGGAGCGGGGGAGACCCAGTACTTC	CASSLVVAGAGETQYF
.	.	TRBJ2-7	TRBV12-3/TRBV12-4	TGTGCCAGCAGTTTAGCCGCTAGCCATGAGCAGTACTTC	CASSLAASHEQYF
many	.	TRBJ1-2	TRBV5-8	TGTGCCAGCAGCTTTCTTCAGTATGACTATGGCTACACCTTC	CASSFLQYDYGYTF
few	TRBD1	TRBJ1-4	TRBV25-1	TGTGCCAGCAGAAACAGGGGGTGGGGTGAAAAACTGTTTTTT	CASRNRGWGEKLFF
many	TRBD1	TRBJ2-5	TRBV5-5	TGTGCCAGCAGCTTACCAATCCTCGGGACAGAAGAGACCCAGTACTTC	CASSLPILGTEETQYF
.	.	TRBJ2-7	TRBV10-3	TGTGCCATCAGTGATGGGCAGGGGTTCTACCAGCAGTACTTC	CAISDGQGFYQQYF
many	.	TRBJ2-1	TRBV9	TGTGCCAGCAGCCCACCCGGTGGGAGTAGAACCTATGAGCAGTTCTTC	CASSPPGGSRTYEQFF
many	.	TRBJ1-2	TRBV28	TGTGCCAGCAGTTTGGACGGGAACTATGGCTACACCTTC	CASSLDGNYGYTF
many	.	TRBJ2-7	TRBV6-2/TRBV6-3	TGTGCCAGCAGTAACGTATACGAGCAGTACTTC	CASSNVYEQYF
many	.	TRBJ1-2	TRBV29-1	TGCAGCGCTTCTGAGGGGCCTAACTATGGCTACACCTTC	CSASEGPNYGYTF
.	TRBD2	TRBJ2-3	TRBV4-3	TGCGCCAGCAGCCAGAAAGATGTCCAGCGGGAGCCCACAGATACGCAGTATTTT	CASSQKDVQREPTDTQYF
many	.	TRBJ1-5	TRBV7-9	TGTGCCAGCAGCCGCATTGAGGCAGGCAATCAGCCCCAGCATTTT	CASSRIEAGNQPQHF
.	TRBD2	TRBJ2-1	TRBV4-1	TGCGCCAGCAGCCAAGCGGGTAGCGGGAGAACTTACAATGAGCAGTTCTTC	CASSQAGSGRTYNEQFF
few	TRBD2	TRBJ2-1	TRBV24-1	TGTGCCACCAGTCCCAAGGGACTAGCGGTCGATGAGCAGTTCTTC	CATSPKGLAVDEQFF
many	TRBD1	TRBJ2-5	TRBV29-1	TGCAGCGTGACAGGGGGTACTGAGACCCAGTACTTC	CSVTGGTETQYF
many	.	TRBJ2-7	TRBV5-1	TGCGCCAGCAGCTTGGACAGGGAGGACGAGCAGTACTTC	CASSLDREDEQYF
.	.	TRBJ2-2	TRBV12-3/TRBV12-4	TGTGCCAGCAGCCGTAGCGAAACAGTAGGGGAGCTGTTTTTT	CASSRSETVGELFF
many	.	TRBJ1-4	TRBV28	TGTGCCAGCACCAACACCAACTCGGGCGAAAAACTGTTTTTT	CASTNTNSGEKLFF
many	.	TRBJ2-7	TRBV4-3	TGCGCCAGCAGCCAAGATGGGGTAGTGGACCCCATTGGTAGCGAGCAGTACTTC	CASSQDGVVDPIGSEQYF
few	.	TRBJ2-1	TRBV5-1	TGCGCCAGCAGCTCGAGCGACAATGAGCAGTTCTTC	CASSSSDNEQFF
.	.	TRBJ2-7	TRBV5-6	TGTGCCAGCAGCCCATTGGGTTGGTCCTACGAGCAGTACTTC	CASSPLGWSYEQYF
many	.	TRBJ1-1	TRBV6-1	TGTGCCAGCAGTGAAATTTGGATTCAGAACACTGAAGCTTTCTTT	CASSEIWIQNTEAFF
.	.	TRBJ1-3	TRBV19	TGTGCCAGTAGTATCACCGGGAGAAACACCATATATTTT	CASSITGRNTIYF
many	.	TRBJ1-5	TRBV27	TGTGCCAGCAGGATTGGGGGTAGCAATCAGCCCCAGCATTTT	CASRIGGSNQPQHF
.	.	TRBJ1-3	TRBV5-1	TGCGCCAGCAGCTTAGAAACAGCTAACTCTGGAAACACCATATATTTT	CASSLETANSGNTIYF
few	.	TRBJ2-1	TRBV18	TGTGCCAGCTCACCACTGCAGGGGAGTATGTACAATGAGCAGTTCTTC	CASSPLQGSMYNEQFF
many	TRBD1	TRBJ2-3	TRBV7-9	TGTGCCAGCAGCTTAGCGGACAGGGTCAGCACAGATACGCAGTATTTT	CASSLADRVSTDTQYF
many	TRBD2	TRBJ2-2	TRBV12-3/TRBV12-4	TGTGCCAGCAGTTTAGCAGCGGGAGTAGTCACCGGGGAGCTGTTTTTT	CASSLAAGVVTGELFF
few	TRBD2	TRBJ2-2	TRBV11-2	TGTGCCAGCAGCTTAACCGCGGGAGGGCCGAACACCGGGGAGCTGTTTTTT	CASSLTAGGPNTGELFF
.	TRBD2	TRBJ2-7	TRBV28	TGTGCCAGCAGGGGGACTAGCGGGATCTCCTACGAGCAGTACTTC	CASRGTSGISYEQYF
few	.	TRBJ2-3	TRBV7-2	TGTGCCAGCAGCTTAAGGAGGCCAAGCACAGGCACAGATACGCAGTATTTT	CASSLRRPSTGTDTQYF
.	.	TRBJ2-2	TRBV13	TGTGCCAGCAGCGAGGTCGGGGGATCCGGCGGGGAGCTGTTTTTT	CASSEVGGSGGELFF
.	.	TRBJ2-7	TRBV27	TGTGCCAGCAGTCAAACAGACTACTCCTACGAGCAGTACTTC	CASSQTDYSYEQYF
many	.	TRBJ1-1	TRBV5-1	TGCGCCAGCAGCGGGGACGGGAACACTGAAGCTTTCTTT	CASSGDGNTEAFF
few	TRBD1	TRBJ2-7	TRBV27	TGTGCCAGCAGTTTATCGATTGACAGGGCTATGTACGAGCAGTACTTC	CASSLSIDRAMYEQYF
many	.	TRBJ2-5	TRBV29-1	TGCAGCGTTGAAGTAGAGGGATTTGAGACCCAGTACTTC	CSVEVEGFETQYF
many	.	TRBJ1-1	TRBV7-9	TGTGCCAGCAGCTTAGCACTGGGGGGTGTGAACACTGAAGCTTTCTTT	CASSLALGGVNTEAFF
few	TRBD1	TRBJ2-6	TRBV4-3	TGCGCCAGCAGCCAGACACAGGGGGCTAGACGTGGGGCCAACGTCCTGACTTTC	CASSQTQGARRGANVLTF
.	TRBD2	TRBJ2-6	TRBV5-1	TGCGCCAGCAGCTCCCCGAAGGCGGGGGGTTCCTCTGGGGCCAACGTCCTGACTTTC	CASSSPKAGGSSGANVLTF
many	.	TRBJ2-3	TRBV20-1	TGCAGTGCTAGAGATCGCAGGACAAGCACAGATACGCAGTATTTT	CSARDRRTSTDTQYF
.	TRBD1	TRBJ1-1	TRBV9	TGTGCCAGCAGCCCATGGGACAGAGACACTGAAGCTTTCTTT	CASSPWDRDTEAFF
many	TRBD2	TRBJ2-1	TRBV4-3	TGCGCCAGCAGCCAAGAAAGGGCTAGCGGGGGAAGCTCCTACAATGAGCAGTTCTTC	CASSQERASGGSSYNEQFF
many	TRBD2	TRBJ2-1	TRBV7-2	TGTGCCAGCAGCTTGGCCTCTAGCGGGAGGGAGCAGTTCTTC	CASSLASSGREQFF
few	.	TRBJ2-3	TRBV29-1	TGCAGCGTTGAAGCCCACGCGGTGAGGGCGACAGATACGCAGTATTTT	CSVEAHAVRATDTQYF
few	.	TRBJ2-1	TRBV4-3	TGCGCCAGCAGCCAAGATCACGGGGTTAGCTCCTACAATGAGCAGTTCTTC	CASSQDHGVSSYNEQFF
many	TRBD1	TRBJ2-7	TRBV7-9	TGTGCCAGCAGCCTCCGGGACAGGGTGCTTTCGGACGAGCAGTACTTC	CASSLRDRVLSDEQYF
many	TRBD2	TRBJ2-1	TRBV7-2	TGTGCCAGCAGCTTAGACACTAGCGGGAGTAATGAGCAGTTCTTC	CASSLDTSGSNEQFF
many	.	TRBJ2-1	TRBV12-3/TRBV12-4	TGTGCCAGCAGCTTCCCCCCTGGGGATGCCCAAGGGGACAATGAGCAGTTCTTC	CASSFPPGDAQGDNEQFF
many	TRBD2	TRBJ2-1	TRBV20-1	TGCAGTGCTCGAGCGACTAGCGACATTAATCACAATGAGCAGTTCTTC	CSARATSDINHNEQFF